This T cell receptor beta chain originates from a study of T-cell reconstitution after alpha-beta-depleted transplantation in children. Study-wide points: In some patients, recipient T cells and intrathymic progenitors surviving conditioning explained high day-60 diversity. T-cell numbers and diversity, one year after transplant, stemmed largely from T cells that were newly produced. Alpha-beta T cells about two months after transplant reportedly derived from several hundred expanded graft clones.

This clonotype has only a few counts. The antigen remains unidentified. Unique molecular identifiers were used to barcode this TCRbeta library. TCRdb independently ran MiXCR on the PCR reads; one entry per CDR3 protein. The table has 500,000 to 600,000 distinct CDR3 sequences, approximately 30% seen once. This CDR3 has 13 amino acids. Trimming cost V 4 bases and J 11 bases, with 17 bases left between them. Germline loops: CDR1 SGHDN, CDR2 FVKESK. The source is a boy under two years old with Wiskott-Aldrich syndrome, due to receive a stem cell transplant. The sequences come from PBMCs, collected before TCRalphabeta/CD19-depleted stem cell transplant. The genes are TRBV14 and TRBJ1-1; unclear D gene. CDR3 residues: CASSLNPGLAAFF. The CDR3 DNA reads TGTGCCAGCAGCCTTAATCCCGGGTTGGCGGCTTTCTTT.